Below are 9 T cell receptor beta chains sequenced from a single sample in a study of blood T cell repertoires in COVID-19. Here immunoSEQ multiplex PCR was the method, and the copy in TCRdb shows in-frame clones only, minus some. The sample has more than 300,000 clones, roughly 86% seen once. The sample comprised peripheral blood. The receptors here all came from a woman aged 25 to 45 with COVID-19, enrolled during active disease.

The gene calls are TRBV9 and TRBJ2-3; D is undetermined. V lost 2 bases, J lost 5 bases, and 12 bases lay in between. This CDR3 is 14 amino acids long. From germline, CDR1 is SGDLS and CDR2 YYNGEE. The CDR3 bases are TGTGCCAGCAGCGTCCGGATCACGGGAGATACGCAGTATTTT. It specifies CASSVRITGDTQYF.

The chain joins TRBV28 to TRBJ1-2, with 9 nucleotides matching TRBD1. Germline CDR1 is MDHEN and CDR2 is SYDVKM. With 5 bases clipped from V and 4 bases from J, the junction kept 5 bases outside the gene matches. The CDR3 has 14 residues. The CDR3 is CASSVGTGPYGYTF. As DNA, the CDR3 is TGTGCCAGCAGTGTTGGGACAGGGCCCTATGGCTACACCTTC.

V is TRBV30 and J is TRBJ2-7; TRBD1 matches 7 bases. Looked up from germline, CDR1 is GTSNPN and CDR2 is SVGIG (reference sequence). This CDR3 is 12 amino acids long. For the CDR3, the DNA is TGTGCTCTAACAGGGGATAGATACGAGCAGTACTTC. Encoded protein: CALTGDRYEQYF.

The V call is TRBV2, the J call TRBJ1-5; maybe TRBD1 (5 bases). The CDR3 has 14 amino acids. Looked up from germline, CDR1 is SNHLY and CDR2 is FYNNEI. Trimming took off 6 bases at V and 6 bases at J, with 15 bases between the two ends. The CDR3 reads CASSFSTDSQPQHF. DNA of the CDR3: TGTGCCAGCAGCTTTTCCACCGACAGTCAGCCCCAGCATTTT.

V is TRBV9 and J is TRBJ2-1, with 11 bases lining up with TRBD2. Germline-derived CDR1 and CDR2 are SGDLS and YYNGEE. The CDR3 consists of 14 residues. V trimming: 2 bases; J trimming: 7 bases; junction bases outside the gene matches: 2. The CDR3 spells CASSVSGGGNEQFF. As DNA, the CDR3 is TGTGCCAGCAGCGTTAGCGGGGGGGGAAATGAGCAGTTCTTC.

The gene calls are TRBV5-1 and TRBJ2-3, with D possibly matching TRBD2 (6 bases). CDR1 is SGHRS and CDR2 is YFSETQ in the germline V gene. The V end was cut by 4 bases, the J end by 1 base, with 19 bases between. The CDR3 sequence is 17 residues long. Here the CDR3 reads CASSKDGRDSGTDTQYF. Here the CDR3 DNA reads TGCGCCAGCAGCAAGGACGGTCGGGACTCCGGCACAGATACGCAGTATTTT.

This rearrangement joins TRBV6-5 to TRBJ1-1; 7 bases align to TRBD1. This CDR3 has 13 residues. Trimming removed 7 bases from V and 5 bases from J; junction bases left unmatched: 7. Per the germline V gene, CDR1 is MNHEY and CDR2 is SVGAGI. The CDR3 DNA follows: TGTGCCAGCACCCCGACAGGGAGAACTGAAGCTTTCTTT. It codes for CASTPTGRTEAFF.

The rearrangement uses TRBV15 and TRBJ1-5; the match to TRBD1 covers 9 bases. The CDR3 spans 16 residues. Germline trimming cut 5 bases from V and 5 bases from J; bases unmatched to any gene: 10. The germline V gene has CDR1 LNHNV and CDR2 YYDKDF (reference sequence). The DNA of the CDR3 is TGTGCCACCAGCCCCGCAGGGACAGGGCAGGATCAGCCCCAGCATTTT. Protein: CATSPAGTGQDQPQHF.

The gene calls are TRBV2 and TRBJ1-2; possible D gene TRBD1, 6 bases. The CDR3 is 13 residues long. Germline loops: CDR1 SNHLY, CDR2 FYNNEI. V was clipped by 6 bases and J by 8 bases, with 16 bases between them. The CDR3 reads CASRPPGAEGYTF. The CDR3 DNA follows: TGTGCCAGCAGACCCCCAGGGGCGGAGGGCTACACCTTC.